Each of the 13 T cell receptor beta chains below was sequenced from the same sample in a study of blood T cell repertoires in COVID-19. Sequencing used immunoSEQ multiplex PCR; TCRdb keeps in-frame clones, though not all of them. The table includes over 50,000 clones, roughly 80% detected once. Sequenced: peripheral blood. These receptors were collected from a man older than 75 with active or convalescent COVID-19.

The rearrangement links TRBV30 to TRBJ2-1, with 7 bases lining up with TRBD2. CDR3 length: 14 residues. CDR1 is GTSNPN, CDR2 SVGIG, per germline (reference sequence). After removal of 4 bases from V and 7 bases from J, the junction contained 10 bases not matched to a gene. The CDR3 DNA follows: TGTGCCTGGAAACCTATGGCGGGAGTAAATGAGCAGTTCTTC. Amino acid sequence: CAWKPMAGVNEQFF.

The chain joins TRBV6-5 to TRBJ1-1, with no clear D. CDR3 size: 14 residues. Germline V lookup: CDR1 MNHEY, CDR2 SVGAGI. V was shortened by 4 bases and J by 7 bases, with 16 bases between the two germline ends. For the CDR3, the DNA is TGTGCCAGCAGTTCAACACTCCTCCGACTTGAAGCTTTCTTT. This translates into CASSSTLLRLEAFF.

V usage is TRBV13 and J usage is TRBJ2-7; 13 bases agree with TRBD2. From germline, CDR1 is PRHDT and CDR2 FYEKMQ (reference sequence). The ends lost 5 bases at V and 3 bases at J; junction bases unmatched: 7. The CDR3 length is 16 residues. CDR3 amino acids: CASSTGTSGVNYEQYF. In DNA form, the CDR3 reads TGTGCCAGCAGCACCGGGACTAGCGGGGTTAACTACGAGCAGTACTTC. Full variable domain (remainder filled in from reference TRBV13 and TRBJ2-7): AAGVIQSPRHLIKEKRETATLKCYPIPRHDTVYWYQQGPGQDPQFLISFYEKMQSDKGSIPDRFSAQQFSDYHSELNMSSLELGDSALYFCASSTGTSGVNYEQYFGPGTRLTVT.

This chain links TRBV3-1 (or the pseudogene TRBV3-2) with TRBJ1-4; D is undetermined. Trimming shortened V by 4 bases and J by 7 bases, and 13 bases separated the two germline ends. CDR3 length: 14 residues. Germline V gene lookup returns CDR1 LGHDT and CDR2 YNNKEL (reference sequence). CDR3 DNA: TGTGCCAGCAGCCCTCAACTCGCGGGTGAAAAACTGTTTTTT. Residues: CASSPQLAGEKLFF.

The rearrangement uses TRBV15 and TRBJ2-1; 7 nucleotides align to TRBD1. This CDR3 spans 14 amino acids. The J segment lost 3 bases and the V segment lost 4 bases, leaving 3 bases of the junction unmatched. CDR1 is LNHNV, CDR2 YYDKDF, per germline (reference sequence). CDR3 in DNA: TGTGCCACCAGCACGGGACAGAACTACAATGAGCAGTTCTTC. Translation gives CATSTGQNYNEQFF.

V and J are TRBV24-1 and TRBJ2-3; TRBD2 agrees at 8 bases. The V and J ends lost 6 bases and 3 bases, in that order; junction bases with no gene match: 10. Germline V lookup: CDR1 KGHDR, CDR2 SFDVKD. The CDR3 loop spans 16 amino acids. DNA for the CDR3: TGTGCCACCAGTTCGGTTAGCGGGGTAGGTACAGATACGCAGTATTTT. Its translation is CATSSVSGVGTDTQYF.

As for this clone: Because the CDR3's place on the DNA is in doubt, the DNA is left out and the CDR3 is given as listed by TCRdb. The chain joins TRBV12-3 or TRBV12-4 to TRBJ1-1; the table calls TRBD1, which could not be checked here. Ends included, the CDR3 has 11 residues. The CDR3 loop reads CASSLAVEAFF.

The gene calls are TRBV2 and TRBJ2-2; TRBD2 might be the D (6 bases). Germline V CDR1 and CDR2: SNHLY, FYNNEI. This CDR3 has 14 residues. Trimming left V 7 bases short and J 1 base short, with 10 bases between. CDR3 in amino acids: CASTLSGNTGELFF. The CDR3 coding sequence is TGTGCCAGCACTCTTAGCGGGAACACCGGGGAGCTGTTTTTT.

This chain links TRBV6-1 with TRBJ1-1; 9 bases fit TRBD1. Germline trimming cut 3 bases from V and 11 bases from J; bases unmatched to any gene: 13. The CDR3 is made up of 15 amino acids. The germline V gene encodes CDR1 MNHNS and CDR2 SASEGT. The chain's CDR3 is CASSDLTGGDRDAFF. CDR3 nucleotides: TGTGCCAGCAGTGACCTAACAGGGGGCGATCGTGACGCTTTCTTT.

The chain uses TRBV5-1 and TRBJ2-3, with 8 bases aligning to TRBD1. Germline lookup yields CDR1 SGHRS and CDR2 YFSETQ. The CDR3 runs 14 residues. Trimming removed 4 bases from V and 1 base from J; junction bases left unmatched: 2. CDR3 protein: CASSPDRGTDTQYF. Here the CDR3 DNA reads TGCGCCAGCAGCCCGGACAGGGGCACAGATACGCAGTATTTT.

V is TRBV6-4 and J is TRBJ1-4; 7 nucleotides agree with TRBD1. The CDR3 loop spans 16 amino acids. V lost 6 bases to trimming and J lost 6 bases; unmatched junction nucleotides: 13. Germline V gene data show CDR1 as MRHNA and CDR2 as SNTAGT. CDR3 sequence (DNA): TGTGCCAGCAGGACCATAAGACAGGGTATTGATGAAAAACTGTTTTTT. Translated, it gives CASRTIRQGIDEKLFF.

This chain uses TRBV27 with TRBJ2-7, with TRBD2 matching over 12 bases. V dropped 8 bases and J dropped 6; count of bases not matched to a gene: 8. The CDR3 is 14 amino acids. CDR1 and CDR2 (germline): MNHEY, SMNVEV (reference sequence). The CDR3 loop is CASLGLAGGGEQYF. In DNA form, the CDR3 reads TGTGCCAGCCTGGGGCTAGCGGGAGGGGGCGAGCAGTACTTC.

The rearrangement links TRBV7-6 to TRBJ2-7, with D tentatively TRBD1 (5 bases). V lost 4 bases and J 1 base, leaving 8 bases between the germline ends. This CDR3 is built from 13 residues. The germline V gene encodes CDR1 SGHVS and CDR2 FNYEAQ. The CDR3 loop is CASSSTDSYEQYF. The CDR3 nucleotides read TGTGCCAGCAGCTCGACAGATTCCTACGAGCAGTACTTC.